This TCR beta chain was profiled in a study of blood T cells in healthy people across ages (dated by TCRdb to 2014 to 2015). Study-wide context: Template switching captured roughly one uniquely barcoded TCR beta cDNA molecule per two T cells in model experiments. The study measured age-related changes in TCR beta repertoire diversity using deep sequencing normalized with unique cDNA molecular identifiers. The donors were divided into four age groups: young (average about 15 years), middle-aged (about 40), aged (about 61) and long-lived (roughly 82). To avoid experimental bias, donors of different ages were spread randomly across the sequencing lanes. Two additional independent replicas of 1 million unique cDNA reads from the same blood draw were analyzed for two donors (one aged 18 to 30 and one aged 80 or older).

What the authors observed across the whole study: Conclusive comparison of naive and antigen-experienced compartments was prevented by the profiling of bulk unsorted PBMCs. A strong correlation was found between observed TCR beta diversity and the percentage of naive T cells measured by flow cytometry. Compared with the aged group, the long-lived group had more naive CD4+ T cells, fewer expanded clones and increased TCR diversity, suggesting age selection. Total diversity estimates from one million sequenced T cells were considered lower bounds and underestimates. Observed TCR beta diversity per million T cells fell roughly linearly with age, and a significant reduction was already apparent by age around 44. Because donor CMV infection status was unknown, age-related changes in expanded clonotypes were potentially confounded.

This clonotype came up a few times. This receptor's antigen is unknown. Per-nucleotide qualities are absent, and no much larger clonotype sits a single base away. Donors were under 40 systemically healthy Caucasian individuals from Russia aged roughly 6 to 90 years. Each donor gave 8 to 10 milliliters of peripheral blood, collected into EDTA-treated Vacutainer tubes. Ficoll-Paque density-gradient centrifugation was used to isolate PBMCs, with at least 6 million obtained per sample. Trizol reagent was used to extract total RNA from PBMCs, with at least 5.5 micrograms per sample. For every donor, an aliquot of PBMCs went through flow cytometry to measure the percentages of naive CD45RAhigh/CD27high T cells. CDR1 is given as SEHNR and CDR2 as FQNEAQ, both from the germline V gene (reference sequence). Ends trimmed: V by 5 bases, J by 0 bases; bases unmatched to a gene: 6. The CDR3 runs 16 amino acids, cysteine and phenylalanine included. Only the CDR3 DNA is retained, 48 bases long and in frame from the first base.

The method behind the library was 5' RACE. TCRdb lists the instrument as Illumina HiSeq 2500. A second PCR of about 7 to 12 cycles was performed with a sample-barcoded 5' primer and a J-beta primer mix. A template-switch 5' adaptor carrying 12 random nucleotides introduced a unique molecular identifier onto each TCR beta cDNA molecule. Each sample yielded at least 2.5 million CDR3-containing paired-end reads. First-strand cDNA was synthesized from all RNA with the Mint cDNA synthesis kit, primed by a TRBC-specific oligonucleotide. After uracil-DNA glycosylase treatment, a first 18-cycle PCR used universal primers M1SS and BC2_uni_R on all cDNA. As for the authors' bioinformatics: Normalization of each sample was performed by random selection of 1 million high-quality reads, each carrying a distinct molecular identifier. Instead of being binned into consensus sequences, reads with shared molecular identifiers were discarded. CDR3 identification, clonotype clustering and error correction used MiTCR with a Q25 quality threshold and the strictest error-elimination algorithm. Lower-bound total TCR beta diversity was estimated with a nonparametric unseen species model using Euler transformation. Using fastp at Q25 and MiXCR, TCRdb reprocessed the public reads and kept productive beta chains. Rows with a matching CDR3 protein are joined into one entry that keeps the most common DNA and genes. The V and J calls and clone size come from TCRdb's table, not from the authors' own analysis. This sample holds about 830,000 distinct CDR3 sequences; approximately 67% were observed only once. The top ten constitute about a quarter of the sample.

The sample was blood. The V gene is TRBV7-9 and the J gene is TRBJ2-1; 8 central bases correspond to TRBD2. The receptor's source is a man aged 30 to 45 in good health. The CDR3: CASSPTSGRSYNEQFF. At the DNA level, the sequence is TGTGCCAGCAGCCCCACTAGCGGACGCTCCTACAATGAGCAGTTCTTC.